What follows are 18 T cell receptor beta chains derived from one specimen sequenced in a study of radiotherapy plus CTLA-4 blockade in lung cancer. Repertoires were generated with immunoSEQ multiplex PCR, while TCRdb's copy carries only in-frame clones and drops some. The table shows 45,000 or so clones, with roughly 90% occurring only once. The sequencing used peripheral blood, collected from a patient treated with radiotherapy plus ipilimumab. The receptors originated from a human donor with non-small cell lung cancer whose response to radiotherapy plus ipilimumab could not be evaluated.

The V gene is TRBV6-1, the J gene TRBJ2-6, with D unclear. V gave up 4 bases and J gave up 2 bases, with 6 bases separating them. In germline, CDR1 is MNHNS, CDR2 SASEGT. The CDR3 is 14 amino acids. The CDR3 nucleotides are TGTGCCAGCAGTGCCCTTACTGGGGCCAACGTCCTGACTTTC. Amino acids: CASSALTGANVLTF.

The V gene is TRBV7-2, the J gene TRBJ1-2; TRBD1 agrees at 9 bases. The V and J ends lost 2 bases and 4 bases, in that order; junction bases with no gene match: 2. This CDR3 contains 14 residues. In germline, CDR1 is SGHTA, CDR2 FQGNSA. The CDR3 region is CASSLKTGGYGYTF. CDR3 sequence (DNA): TGTGCCAGCAGCTTAAAGACAGGGGGCTATGGCTACACCTTC.

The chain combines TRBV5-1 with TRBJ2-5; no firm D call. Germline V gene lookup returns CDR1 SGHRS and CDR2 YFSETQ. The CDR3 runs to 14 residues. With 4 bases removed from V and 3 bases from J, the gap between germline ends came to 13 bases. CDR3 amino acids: CASSIPLREETQYF. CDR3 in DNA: TGCGCCAGCAGCATCCCCCTAAGAGAAGAGACCCAGTACTTC.

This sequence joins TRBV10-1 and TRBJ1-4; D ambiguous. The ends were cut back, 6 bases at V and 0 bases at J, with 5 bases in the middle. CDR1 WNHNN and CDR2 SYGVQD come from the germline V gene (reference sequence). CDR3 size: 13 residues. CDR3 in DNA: TGCGCCAGCAGGGCAGCAACTAATGAAAAACTGTTTTTT. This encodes CASRAATNEKLFF.

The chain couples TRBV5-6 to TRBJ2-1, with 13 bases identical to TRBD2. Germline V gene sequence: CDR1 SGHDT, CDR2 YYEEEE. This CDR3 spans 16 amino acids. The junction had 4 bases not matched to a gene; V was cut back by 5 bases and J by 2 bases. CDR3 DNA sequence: TGTGCCAGCAGATGGACTAGCGGGGGAGCCTACAATGAGCAGTTCTTC. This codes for CASRWTSGGAYNEQFF.

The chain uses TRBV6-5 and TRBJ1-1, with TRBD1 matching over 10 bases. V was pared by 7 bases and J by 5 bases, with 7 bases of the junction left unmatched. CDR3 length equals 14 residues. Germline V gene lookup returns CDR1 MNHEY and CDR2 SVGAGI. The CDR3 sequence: CASTRTGGSTEAFF. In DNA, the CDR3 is TGTGCCAGCACTCGGACAGGGGGATCGACTGAAGCTTTCTTT.

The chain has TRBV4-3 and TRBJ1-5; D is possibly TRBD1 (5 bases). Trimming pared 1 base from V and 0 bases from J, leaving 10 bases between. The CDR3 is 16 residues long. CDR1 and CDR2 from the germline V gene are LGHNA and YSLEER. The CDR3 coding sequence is TGCGCCAGCAGCCAAGTGAACGGGGGTAGCAATCAGCCCCAGCATTTT. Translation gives CASSQVNGGSNQPQHF.

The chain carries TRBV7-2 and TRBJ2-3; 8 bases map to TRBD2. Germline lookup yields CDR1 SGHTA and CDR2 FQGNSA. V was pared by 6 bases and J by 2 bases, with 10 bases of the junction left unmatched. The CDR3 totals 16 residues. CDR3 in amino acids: CASSSWAREVTDTQYF. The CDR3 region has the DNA TGTGCCAGCAGTTCCTGGGCGCGGGAGGTCACAGATACGCAGTATTTT.

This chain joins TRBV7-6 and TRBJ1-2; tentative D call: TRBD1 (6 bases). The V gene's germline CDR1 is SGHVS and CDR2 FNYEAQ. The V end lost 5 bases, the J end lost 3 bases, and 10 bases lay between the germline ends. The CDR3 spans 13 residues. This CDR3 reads CASSRGGHYGYTF. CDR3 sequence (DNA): TGTGCCAGCAGCCGGGGGGGGCACTATGGCTACACCTTC.

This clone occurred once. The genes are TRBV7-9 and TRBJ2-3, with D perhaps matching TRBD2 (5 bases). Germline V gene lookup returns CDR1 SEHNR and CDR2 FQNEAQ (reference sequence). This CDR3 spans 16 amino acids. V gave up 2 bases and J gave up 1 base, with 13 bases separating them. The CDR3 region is CASSLTLAGRTDTQYF. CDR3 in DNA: TGTGCCAGCAGCTTAACTCTTGCGGGCCGCACAGATACGCAGTATTTT.

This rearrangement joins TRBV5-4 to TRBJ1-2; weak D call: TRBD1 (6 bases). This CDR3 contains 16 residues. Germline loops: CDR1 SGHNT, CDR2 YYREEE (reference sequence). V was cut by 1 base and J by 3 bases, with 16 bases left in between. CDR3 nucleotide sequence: TGTGCCAGCAGCTTGAAGGTGGGGGCCGGGGACTATGGCTACACCTTC. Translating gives CASSLKVGAGDYGYTF.

DNA of the CDR3: TGTGCCAGTAGGACAGGGGGCTCTCAGCCCCAGCATTTT. This codes for CASRTGGSQPQHF. The chain recombines TRBV19 with TRBJ1-5; TRBD1 matches 10 bases. This CDR3 is 13 amino acids long. CDR1 LNHDA and CDR2 SQIVND come from the germline V gene (reference sequence). V trimming: 6 bases; J trimming: 6 bases; junction bases outside the gene matches: 2.

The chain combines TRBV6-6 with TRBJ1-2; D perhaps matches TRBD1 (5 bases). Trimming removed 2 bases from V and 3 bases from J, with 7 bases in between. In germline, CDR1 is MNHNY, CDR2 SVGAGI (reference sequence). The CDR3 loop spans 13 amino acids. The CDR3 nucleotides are TGTGCCAGCAGTTACGAGACAGACTATGGCTACACCTTC. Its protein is CASSYETDYGYTF.

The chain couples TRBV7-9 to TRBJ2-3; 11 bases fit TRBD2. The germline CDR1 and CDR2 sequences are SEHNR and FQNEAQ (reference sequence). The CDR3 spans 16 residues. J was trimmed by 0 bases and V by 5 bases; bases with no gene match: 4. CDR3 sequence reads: CASSKTSGASTDTQYF. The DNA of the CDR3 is TGTGCCAGCAGCAAGACTAGCGGGGCAAGCACAGATACGCAGTATTTT.

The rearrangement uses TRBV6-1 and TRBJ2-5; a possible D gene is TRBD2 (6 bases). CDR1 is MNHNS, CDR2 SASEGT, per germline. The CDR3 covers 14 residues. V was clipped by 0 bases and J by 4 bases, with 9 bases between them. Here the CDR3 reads CASSEAGGVETQYF. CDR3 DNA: TGTGCCAGCAGTGAAGCGGGCGGGGTAGAGACCCAGTACTTC.

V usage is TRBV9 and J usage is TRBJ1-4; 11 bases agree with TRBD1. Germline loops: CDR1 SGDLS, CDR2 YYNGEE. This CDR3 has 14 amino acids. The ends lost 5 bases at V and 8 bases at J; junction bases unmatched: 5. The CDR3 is CASSSGTGGEKLFF. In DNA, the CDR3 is TGTGCCAGCAGTTCCGGGACAGGGGGGGAAAAACTGTTTTTT.

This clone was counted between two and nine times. CDR3 DNA: TGCGCCAGCAGCCAAGTGGGAGGGAACGAGCAGTACTTC. It is translated as CASSQVGGNEQYF. The V call is TRBV4-1, the J call TRBJ2-7, with 7 bases matching TRBD2. In germline, CDR1 is MGHRA, CDR2 YSYEKL. J lost 5 bases, V lost 1 base, and 2 bases had no gene match. The CDR3 extends over 13 amino acids.

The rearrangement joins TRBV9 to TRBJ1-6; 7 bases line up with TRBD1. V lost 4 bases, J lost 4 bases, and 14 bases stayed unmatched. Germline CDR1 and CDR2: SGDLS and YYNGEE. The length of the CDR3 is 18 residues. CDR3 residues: CASSQGGDHQPYNSPLHF. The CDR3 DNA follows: TGTGCCAGCAGCCAGGGGGGAGACCACCAGCCGTATAATTCACCCCTCCACTTT.